Listed below are T cell receptor beta chains from one sample, sequenced in a study of lymphopenia after photon versus proton radiotherapy. Using immunoSEQ multiplex PCR, the repertoire was profiled, and TCRdb retains in-frame clones only, with some absent. The data show 150,000 to 200,000 clones, with more than 85% seen just once and approximately 4.8% held by the top ten. Material: peripheral blood, obtained from a patient treated with photon-based radiotherapy. These receptors all stem from a man aged 50 to 60 with gastric cancer. The CDR3 runs from the conserved cysteine through the conserved F or W. A D gene is named only where the DNA matches it firmly. Some rows have no size entry. The others give once, few or many, or a class for an expanded clone.

cdr3_nt: TGTGCCACCACCGGGACAGCTAACTATGGCTACACCTTC
cdr3_aa: CATTGTANYGYTF
d_call: TRBD1
v_call: TRBV6-6
j_call: TRBJ1-2
clone_size: .

cdr3_nt: TGTGCCAGCAGCTCCGAGTATAGCAATCAGCCCCAGCATTTT
cdr3_aa: CASSSEYSNQPQHF
d_call: .
v_call: TRBV7-9
j_call: TRBJ1-5
clone_size: .

cdr3_nt: TGTGCCAGCTCACCAGATACAGGGAGCTACGAGCAGTACTTC
cdr3_aa: CASSPDTGSYEQYF
d_call: .
v_call: TRBV18
j_call: TRBJ2-7
clone_size: .

cdr3_nt: TGTGCCAGCAGTCTTCCGGGACACCTGAACACTGAAGCTTTCTTT
cdr3_aa: CASSLPGHLNTEAFF
d_call: .
v_call: TRBV5-8
j_call: TRBJ1-1
clone_size: few

cdr3_nt: TGTGCCAGCAGGGGGCCCAACTATGGCTACACCTTC
cdr3_aa: CASRGPNYGYTF
d_call: .
v_call: TRBV6-6
j_call: TRBJ1-2
clone_size: .

cdr3_nt: TGTGCCAGCAGCTTAGGTCTGGGAGAGACCCAGTACTTC
cdr3_aa: CASSLGLGETQYF
d_call: .
v_call: TRBV7-7
j_call: TRBJ2-5
clone_size: .

cdr3_nt: TGTGCCAGCAGCCCCCCCACCAGCGGGAGTGGTGAGCAGTTCTTC
cdr3_aa: CASSPPTSGSGEQFF
d_call: TRBD2
v_call: TRBV7-6
j_call: TRBJ2-1
clone_size: .

cdr3_nt: TGTGCCAGCAGGACTCGCGTGAGCTCCTACAATGAGCAGTTCTTC
cdr3_aa: CASRTRVSSYNEQFF
d_call: .
v_call: TRBV6-5
j_call: TRBJ2-1
clone_size: .

cdr3_nt: TGTGCCAGCAGCTTAGGACAGGGAAAGGTCTATGGCTACACCTTC
cdr3_aa: CASSLGQGKVYGYTF
d_call: TRBD1
v_call: TRBV5-6
j_call: TRBJ1-2
clone_size: .

cdr3_nt: TGTGCCAGCAGCTTGGAGCGTTCCTCTGGAAACACCATATATTTT
cdr3_aa: CASSLERSSGNTIYF
d_call: .
v_call: TRBV7-9
j_call: TRBJ1-3
clone_size: .

cdr3_nt: TGCAGCGTTGATCAGGGAGGGGCGGGAGAGACCCAGTACTTC
cdr3_aa: CSVDQGGAGETQYF
d_call: TRBD2
v_call: TRBV29-1
j_call: TRBJ2-5
clone_size: once

cdr3_nt: TGTGCCAGTAGTCCAGGGGGCTGGGCCTACGAGCAGTACTTC
cdr3_aa: CASSPGGWAYEQYF
d_call: TRBD1
v_call: TRBV19
j_call: TRBJ2-7
clone_size: .

cdr3_nt: TGTGCCAGCAGCGTCCAGGGGCACCCCCAAGAGACCCAGTACTTC
cdr3_aa: CASSVQGHPQETQYF
d_call: .
v_call: TRBV9
j_call: TRBJ2-5
clone_size: .

cdr3_nt: TGTGCCAGCAGCTTGACCTACTACAATGAGCAGTTCTTC
cdr3_aa: CASSLTYYNEQFF
d_call: .
v_call: TRBV5-6
j_call: TRBJ2-1
clone_size: .

cdr3_nt: TGTGCCAGCTCACCTTCGGTGGAAGGAAATGAGCAGTTCTTC
cdr3_aa: CASSPSVEGNEQFF
d_call: .
v_call: TRBV18
j_call: TRBJ2-1
clone_size: .

cdr3_nt: TGCGCCAGCAGCCCTCCCCCAGGGGCCCGTTCTGGAAACACCATATATTTT
cdr3_aa: CASSPPPGARSGNTIYF
d_call: .
v_call: TRBV4-1
j_call: TRBJ1-3
clone_size: .

cdr3_nt: TGTGCCAGCAGTTTGACAAATAATCAGCCCCAGCATTTT
cdr3_aa: CASSLTNNQPQHF
d_call: .
v_call: TRBV27
j_call: TRBJ1-5
clone_size: .

cdr3_nt: TGTGCCAGCAGCCACCGGGACTATACTTACGAGCAGTACTTC
cdr3_aa: CASSHRDYTYEQYF
d_call: TRBD2
v_call: TRBV7-8
j_call: TRBJ2-7
clone_size: .

cdr3_nt: TGTGCCAGCAGCGTGCGTGGACAGGGGCCTTCTGGGGCCAACGTCCTGACTTTC
cdr3_aa: CASSVRGQGPSGANVLTF
d_call: TRBD1
v_call: TRBV9
j_call: TRBJ2-6
clone_size: once

cdr3_nt: TGTGCCAGTAGTACCCCCCGAGCGCGGGGTTGGGATACGCAGTATTTT
cdr3_aa: CASSTPRARGWDTQYF
d_call: .
v_call: TRBV19
j_call: TRBJ2-3
clone_size: .

cdr3_nt: TGTGCCAGTAGTATAGTTCTGGGTCCCTACGAGCAGTACTTC
cdr3_aa: CASSIVLGPYEQYF
d_call: .
v_call: TRBV19
j_call: TRBJ2-7
clone_size: .

cdr3_nt: TGTGCCTGGAGGGACAATGGCAATCAGCCCCAGCATTTT
cdr3_aa: CAWRDNGNQPQHF
d_call: .
v_call: TRBV30
j_call: TRBJ1-5
clone_size: .

cdr3_nt: TGTGCCAGCAGCCCCCGGGTCGGGACCGAGCAGTTCTTC
cdr3_aa: CASSPRVGTEQFF
d_call: .
v_call: TRBV5-6
j_call: TRBJ2-1
clone_size: .

cdr3_nt: TGTGCCAGCAGTTTTTCGGGACCTATCTACAATGAGCAGTTCTTC
cdr3_aa: CASSFSGPIYNEQFF
d_call: .
v_call: TRBV27
j_call: TRBJ2-1
clone_size: .

cdr3_nt: TGCGCCAGCAGCCCCGGCCCAGATACGCAGTATTTT
cdr3_aa: CASSPGPDTQYF
d_call: .
v_call: TRBV5-1
j_call: TRBJ2-3
clone_size: .

cdr3_nt: TGTGCCAGCAGCTTACAGGGGTTCGATGAGCAGTTCTTC
cdr3_aa: CASSLQGFDEQFF
d_call: .
v_call: TRBV11-3
j_call: TRBJ2-1
clone_size: .

cdr3_nt: TGCGCCAGCAGCGGTACGGGAGGGGGTAACACAGATACGCAGTATTTT
cdr3_aa: CASSGTGGGNTDTQYF
d_call: TRBD2
v_call: TRBV5-1
j_call: TRBJ2-3
clone_size: .

cdr3_nt: TGTGCCAGCAGTTTTGGTTCGGCTAGCAATCAGCCCCAGCATTTT
cdr3_aa: CASSFGSASNQPQHF
d_call: .
v_call: TRBV27
j_call: TRBJ1-5
clone_size: .

cdr3_nt: TGTGCCAGCTCACCAGAGGAGACCCAGTACTTC
cdr3_aa: CASSPEETQYF
d_call: .
v_call: TRBV18
j_call: TRBJ2-5
clone_size: .

cdr3_nt: TGCGCCAGCAGCCAATCAAGCCTGTATGAGCAGTTCTTC
cdr3_aa: CASSQSSLYEQFF
d_call: .
v_call: TRBV4-1
j_call: TRBJ2-1
clone_size: .

cdr3_nt: TGTGCCAGCAGTTACCAAGGGACAGATGGGGGCTACACCTTC
cdr3_aa: CASSYQGTDGGYTF
d_call: TRBD1
v_call: TRBV6-6
j_call: TRBJ1-2
clone_size: .